This TCR beta chain is drawn from a study of CD4+ T cells in melanoma. Here immunoSEQ multiplex PCR was the method, and the copy in TCRdb shows in-frame clones only, minus some. The repertoire holds about 15,000 clones, with 65% to 85% as singletons. The CDR3 contains 13 residues. Trimming shortened V by 5 bases and J by 4 bases, and 12 bases separated the two germline ends. Germline V gives CDR1 SGHRS, CDR2 YFSETQ. The sequenced material came from cells from a culture (not recorded whether cultured in vitro). V and J are TRBV5-1 and TRBJ1-1, with D maybe TRBD1 (6 bases). This TCR was recovered from a human donor with melanoma. The CDR3 DNA sequence: TGCGCCAGCAGAGATCAGGGGACCACTGAAGCTTTCTTT. Protein: CASRDQGTTEAFF.